The 21 T cell receptor beta chains below come from one sample, sequenced in a study of blood T cell repertoires in COVID-19. The table came from immunoSEQ multiplex PCR; TCRdb's copy has only in-frame clones and leaves some out. The table has about 130,000 clones, about 86% seen once. Sequenced sample: PBMCs or T cells enriched from blood (not recorded which). Receptors were obtained from a woman aged 50 to 60 who had recovered from COVID-19.

This rearrangement joins TRBV10-1 to TRBJ2-7; tentatively, D is TRBD2 (6 bases). The CDR3 length is 16 residues. Trimming left V 3 bases short and J 0 bases short, with 15 bases between. Germline CDR1 is WNHNN and CDR2 is SYGVQD (reference sequence). In nucleotides, the CDR3 is TGCGCCAGCAGTGAAGGGAGGTCGAGGAGCTCCTACGAGCAGTACTTC. This gives the protein CASSEGRSRSSYEQYF.

The chain links TRBV9 to TRBJ2-5, with 7 bases aligning to TRBD2. The CDR3 has 13 amino acids. V lost 2 bases, J lost 7 bases, and 5 bases stayed unmatched. Looked up from germline, CDR1 is SGDLS and CDR2 is YYNGEE. This CDR3 is CASSVGGSGTQYF. In nucleotides, the CDR3 is TGTGCCAGCAGCGTGGGGGGGTCTGGGACCCAGTACTTC. The entire variable domain, with the rest obtained from reference TRBV9 and TRBJ2-5, is as follows: DSGVTQTPKHLITATGQRVTLRCSPRSGDLSVYWYQQSLDQGLQFLIQYYNGEERAKGNILERFSAQQFPDLHSELNLSSLELGDSALYFCASSVGGSGTQYFGPGTRLLVL.

This clone was recorded once. The J gene is TRBJ1-1, the V gene TRBV11-2, with D perhaps matching TRBD1 (5 bases). Trimming took off 2 bases at V and 8 bases at J, with 12 bases between the two ends. The CDR3 contains 13 residues. Germline V gives CDR1 SGHAT, CDR2 FQNNGV. This CDR3 reads CASSLTMGGEAFF. The CDR3 coding sequence is TGTGCCAGCAGCTTAACAATGGGGGGGGAAGCTTTCTTT.

The chain employs TRBV7-9 and TRBJ2-2, with D maybe TRBD1 (6 bases). Trimming removed 1 base from V and 4 bases from J, with 13 bases in between. The germline CDR1 and CDR2 sequences are SEHNR and FQNEAQ (reference sequence). CDR3 length: 16 amino acids. The CDR3 DNA reads as TGTGCCAGCAGCTTAGATACAGGGTTAACCACCGGGGAGCTGTTTTTT. Translating gives CASSLDTGLTTGELFF.

This clone was recorded a few times. J is TRBJ2-7 and V is TRBV5-8; 7 bases align to TRBD1. The J segment lost 5 bases and the V segment lost 3 bases, leaving 11 bases of the junction unmatched. CDR1 and CDR2 (germline): SGHTS, YDEGEE. The CDR3 has 15 residues. The CDR3 sequence: CASSSLTGTPDEQYF. As DNA, the CDR3 is TGTGCCAGCAGCTCGTTGACAGGGACCCCCGACGAGCAGTACTTC.

The chain employs TRBV9 and TRBJ2-3; TRBD2 matches 8 bases. The germline V gene has CDR1 SGDLS and CDR2 YYNGEE. V dropped 0 bases and J dropped 3; count of bases not matched to a gene: 6. CDR3 size: 16 residues. This CDR3 is CASSVGAGGRTDTQYF. As DNA, the CDR3 is TGTGCCAGCAGCGTAGGGGCGGGGGGCCGTACAGATACGCAGTATTTT. Full variable domain (remainder filled in from reference TRBV9 and TRBJ2-3): DSGVTQTPKHLITATGQRVTLRCSPRSGDLSVYWYQQSLDQGLQFLIQYYNGEERAKGNILERFSAQQFPDLHSELNLSSLELGDSALYFCASSVGAGGRTDTQYFGPGTRLTVL.

The chain joins TRBV14 to TRBJ2-2, with D unresolved. CDR1 is SGHDN and CDR2 is FVKESK in the germline V gene. The V end lost 0 bases, the J end lost 7 bases, and 21 bases lay between the germline ends. The CDR3 extends over 18 amino acids. In DNA, the CDR3 is TGTGCCAGCAGCCAAGATCTGAGCGCTGGGTCCCCTCACGGGGAGCTGTTTTTT. Translated, it gives CASSQDLSAGSPHGELFF.

The rearrangement joins TRBV30 to TRBJ1-1; 9 nucleotides line up with TRBD1. With 3 bases clipped from V and 4 bases from J, the junction kept 3 bases outside the gene matches. This CDR3 has 13 amino acids. Per the germline V gene, CDR1 is GTSNPN and CDR2 is SVGIG (reference sequence). The CDR3 DNA is TGTGCCTGGAGACAGGGGGCGGGCACTGAAGCTTTCTTT. It encodes CAWRQGAGTEAFF.

The chain is built from TRBV18 and TRBJ2-2; D may be TRBD2 (6 bases). V was shortened by 0 bases and J by 2 bases, with 10 bases between the two germline ends. The CDR3 has 16 amino acids. Per germline, CDR1 KGHSH and CDR2 LQKENI. The CDR3 loop reads CASSPPEGINTGELFF. CDR3 sequence (DNA): TGTGCCAGCTCACCACCGGAGGGGATAAACACCGGGGAGCTGTTTTTT.

This clone was detected once. The CDR3 is CASSGVGPEAFF. CDR3 coding DNA: TGTGCCAGCAGCGGCGTGGGGCCTGAAGCTTTCTTT. The chain joins TRBV11-2 to TRBJ1-1, with TRBD1 as a possible D gene (5 bases). This CDR3 region has 12 residues. CDR1 SGHAT and CDR2 FQNNGV come from the germline V gene. V lost 5 bases and J lost 6, with 10 bases in between.

The rearrangement links TRBV5-4 to TRBJ2-2; TRBD1 might be the D (6 bases). The CDR3 runs to 16 residues. V lost 5 bases and J lost 1, with 15 bases in between. The V gene's germline CDR1 is SGHNT and CDR2 YYREEE (reference sequence). The CDR3 loop reads CASRGQGTGNTGELFF. The CDR3 nucleotides are TGTGCCAGCAGGGGTCAGGGGACGGGGAACACCGGGGAGCTGTTTTTT.

This clone was counted between two and nine times. This rearrangement joins TRBV5-1 to TRBJ2-6; D not certain. CDR1 SGHRS and CDR2 YFSETQ come from the germline V gene. CDR3 length: 17 amino acids. V lost 0 bases and J 0 bases, leaving 10 bases between the germline ends. CDR3 residues: CASSLAEVFSGANVLTF. The CDR3 region has the DNA TGCGCCAGCAGCTTGGCCGAGGTTTTCTCTGGGGCCAACGTCCTGACTTTC.

The chain carries TRBV11-3 and TRBJ2-7, with TRBD1 identical over 7 bases. The CDR3 totals 14 residues. Per the germline V gene, CDR1 is SGHNT and CDR2 is YENEEA. With 8 bases clipped from V and 7 bases from J, the junction kept 14 bases outside the gene matches. The CDR3 coding sequence is TGTGCCAGCCAACCGGACAGGTTTCAGGGGGAGCAGTACTTC. This translates into CASQPDRFQGEQYF.

V is TRBV19 and J is TRBJ1-1; 8 bases align to TRBD1. After removal of 6 bases from V and 4 bases from J, the junction contained 13 bases not matched to a gene. The CDR3 is 16 residues long. Per the germline V gene, CDR1 is LNHDA and CDR2 is SQIVND (reference sequence). The CDR3 region is CASSITDRGSRTEAFF. In nucleotides, the CDR3 is TGTGCCAGTAGCATAACTGACAGGGGCTCGCGCACTGAAGCTTTCTTT.

This clone occurred a few times. This chain joins TRBV7-8 and TRBJ2-1; D perhaps matches TRBD1 (6 bases). There are 13 residues in the CDR3. The V and J ends lost 1 base and 6 bases respectively, with 7 bases between them. CDR1 SGHVS and CDR2 FQNEAQ come from the germline V gene. The CDR3 protein is CASSLEGGNEQFF. In DNA, the CDR3 is TGTGCCAGCAGCTTAGAAGGGGGCAATGAGCAGTTCTTC.

This CDR3 is CASSSDRYNSPLHF. CDR3 coding DNA: TGTGCCAGCAGCTCCGACAGGTATAATTCACCCCTCCACTTT. This chain joins TRBV11-1 and TRBJ1-6, with D possibly TRBD1 on 6 matching bases. From germline, CDR1 is SGHAT and CDR2 FQDESV (reference sequence). The CDR3 extends over 14 amino acids. V shed 4 bases and J shed 4 bases, with 8 bases lying between them.

This clone was picked up one time. The chain employs TRBV4-1 and TRBJ1-1; 8 bases are shared with TRBD1. The V gene's germline CDR1 is MGHRA and CDR2 YSYEKL. V shed 1 base, J shed 1 base, and the junction held 8 bases outside the gene matches. The CDR3 is made up of 17 amino acids. The CDR3 spells CASSQVARTGRNTEAFF. The CDR3 nucleotides read TGCGCCAGCAGCCAAGTTGCCCGGACAGGGAGGAACACTGAAGCTTTCTTT.

The rearrangement uses TRBV6-2 or TRBV6-3 and TRBJ1-2, with D possibly matching TRBD1 (5 bases). The CDR3 is 13 residues long. V lost 4 bases, J lost 4 bases, and 10 bases lay in between. Germline lookup yields CDR1 MNHEY and CDR2 SVGEGT. The DNA of the CDR3 is TGTGCCAGCAGTTTACCGGGACTCTATGGCTACACCTTC. This translates into CASSLPGLYGYTF.

This chain connects TRBV4-3 to TRBJ2-7, with D possibly TRBD1 on 5 matching bases. V lost 0 bases, J lost 5 bases, and 17 bases lay in between. The CDR3 length is 16 residues. Germline CDR1 reads LGHNA; CDR2 reads YSLEER. CDR3 protein: CASSQELGRVSNEQYF. CDR3 nucleotide sequence: TGCGCCAGCAGCCAAGAATTGGGCAGGGTTAGTAACGAGCAGTACTTC.

V and J are TRBV3-1 (or the pseudogene TRBV3-2) and TRBJ2-7; D is uncertain. V lost 0 bases and J 9 bases, leaving 6 bases between the germline ends. The CDR3 runs to 11 residues. Germline CDR1 is LGHDT and CDR2 is YNNKEL (reference sequence). CDR3 residues: CASSQDFRQYF. Here the CDR3 DNA reads TGTGCCAGCAGCCAAGATTTTCGGCAGTACTTC.

In its sample, this clone was seen once. The rearrangement joins TRBV2 to TRBJ2-5; 9 bases agree with TRBD1. CDR3 length: 14 residues. The germline V gene encodes CDR1 SNHLY and CDR2 FYNNEI. Losses at the gene ends were 6 bases for V and 5 bases for J; bases not matched to a gene: 7. Here the CDR3 reads CASRAGTGQETQYF. In DNA, the CDR3 is TGTGCCAGCAGGGCCGGGACAGGGCAGGAGACCCAGTACTTC.